The entry that follows covers one TCR beta chain sequence. Sequencing was performed with immunoSEQ multiplex PCR; in TCRdb, only in-frame clones are kept and a portion is missing. In the table there are around 57,000 clones, about 90% of which are singletons. These data originate in a study of T cell changes during pregnancy in multiple sclerosis. The germline CDR1 and CDR2 sequences are MNHNY and SVGAGI (reference sequence). The CDR3 covers 13 residues. Trimming shortened V by 2 bases and J by 5 bases, and 9 bases separated the two germline ends. This chain uses TRBV6-6 with TRBJ2-5, with D possibly being TRBD2 (5 bases). Sequenced here: peripheral blood, sampled in the third trimester of pregnancy. The receptor was derived from a female donor in good health, enrolled as a control in a pregnancy study. The CDR3 is CASSYPTGETQYF. The CDR3 DNA sequence: TGTGCCAGCAGTTACCCGACGGGGGAGACCCAGTACTTC.